This entry is about one T cell receptor (beta chain). V was cut by 10 bases and J by 0 bases, with 10 bases left in between. The germline V gene encodes CDR1 SGHTA and CDR2 FQGTGA. The CDR3 has 13 residues. The data are from a study of blood T cell repertoires in COVID-19. Study-level background: The study drew acute and convalescent COVID-19 samples from the United States, Italy and Spain.

Here immunoSEQ multiplex PCR was the method, and the copy in TCRdb shows in-frame clones only, minus some. The data hold 150,000 to 200,000 clones, with 75% to 90% observed a single time. The J gene is TRBJ2-1, the V gene TRBV7-3; D gene uncertain. The TCR sequence derives from a human donor in a cohort sampled during active COVID-19. The sample comprised peripheral blood. CDR3: CATSSGSYNEQFF. In DNA form, the CDR3 reads TGTGCCACTTCCTCGGGCTCCTACAATGAGCAGTTCTTC.